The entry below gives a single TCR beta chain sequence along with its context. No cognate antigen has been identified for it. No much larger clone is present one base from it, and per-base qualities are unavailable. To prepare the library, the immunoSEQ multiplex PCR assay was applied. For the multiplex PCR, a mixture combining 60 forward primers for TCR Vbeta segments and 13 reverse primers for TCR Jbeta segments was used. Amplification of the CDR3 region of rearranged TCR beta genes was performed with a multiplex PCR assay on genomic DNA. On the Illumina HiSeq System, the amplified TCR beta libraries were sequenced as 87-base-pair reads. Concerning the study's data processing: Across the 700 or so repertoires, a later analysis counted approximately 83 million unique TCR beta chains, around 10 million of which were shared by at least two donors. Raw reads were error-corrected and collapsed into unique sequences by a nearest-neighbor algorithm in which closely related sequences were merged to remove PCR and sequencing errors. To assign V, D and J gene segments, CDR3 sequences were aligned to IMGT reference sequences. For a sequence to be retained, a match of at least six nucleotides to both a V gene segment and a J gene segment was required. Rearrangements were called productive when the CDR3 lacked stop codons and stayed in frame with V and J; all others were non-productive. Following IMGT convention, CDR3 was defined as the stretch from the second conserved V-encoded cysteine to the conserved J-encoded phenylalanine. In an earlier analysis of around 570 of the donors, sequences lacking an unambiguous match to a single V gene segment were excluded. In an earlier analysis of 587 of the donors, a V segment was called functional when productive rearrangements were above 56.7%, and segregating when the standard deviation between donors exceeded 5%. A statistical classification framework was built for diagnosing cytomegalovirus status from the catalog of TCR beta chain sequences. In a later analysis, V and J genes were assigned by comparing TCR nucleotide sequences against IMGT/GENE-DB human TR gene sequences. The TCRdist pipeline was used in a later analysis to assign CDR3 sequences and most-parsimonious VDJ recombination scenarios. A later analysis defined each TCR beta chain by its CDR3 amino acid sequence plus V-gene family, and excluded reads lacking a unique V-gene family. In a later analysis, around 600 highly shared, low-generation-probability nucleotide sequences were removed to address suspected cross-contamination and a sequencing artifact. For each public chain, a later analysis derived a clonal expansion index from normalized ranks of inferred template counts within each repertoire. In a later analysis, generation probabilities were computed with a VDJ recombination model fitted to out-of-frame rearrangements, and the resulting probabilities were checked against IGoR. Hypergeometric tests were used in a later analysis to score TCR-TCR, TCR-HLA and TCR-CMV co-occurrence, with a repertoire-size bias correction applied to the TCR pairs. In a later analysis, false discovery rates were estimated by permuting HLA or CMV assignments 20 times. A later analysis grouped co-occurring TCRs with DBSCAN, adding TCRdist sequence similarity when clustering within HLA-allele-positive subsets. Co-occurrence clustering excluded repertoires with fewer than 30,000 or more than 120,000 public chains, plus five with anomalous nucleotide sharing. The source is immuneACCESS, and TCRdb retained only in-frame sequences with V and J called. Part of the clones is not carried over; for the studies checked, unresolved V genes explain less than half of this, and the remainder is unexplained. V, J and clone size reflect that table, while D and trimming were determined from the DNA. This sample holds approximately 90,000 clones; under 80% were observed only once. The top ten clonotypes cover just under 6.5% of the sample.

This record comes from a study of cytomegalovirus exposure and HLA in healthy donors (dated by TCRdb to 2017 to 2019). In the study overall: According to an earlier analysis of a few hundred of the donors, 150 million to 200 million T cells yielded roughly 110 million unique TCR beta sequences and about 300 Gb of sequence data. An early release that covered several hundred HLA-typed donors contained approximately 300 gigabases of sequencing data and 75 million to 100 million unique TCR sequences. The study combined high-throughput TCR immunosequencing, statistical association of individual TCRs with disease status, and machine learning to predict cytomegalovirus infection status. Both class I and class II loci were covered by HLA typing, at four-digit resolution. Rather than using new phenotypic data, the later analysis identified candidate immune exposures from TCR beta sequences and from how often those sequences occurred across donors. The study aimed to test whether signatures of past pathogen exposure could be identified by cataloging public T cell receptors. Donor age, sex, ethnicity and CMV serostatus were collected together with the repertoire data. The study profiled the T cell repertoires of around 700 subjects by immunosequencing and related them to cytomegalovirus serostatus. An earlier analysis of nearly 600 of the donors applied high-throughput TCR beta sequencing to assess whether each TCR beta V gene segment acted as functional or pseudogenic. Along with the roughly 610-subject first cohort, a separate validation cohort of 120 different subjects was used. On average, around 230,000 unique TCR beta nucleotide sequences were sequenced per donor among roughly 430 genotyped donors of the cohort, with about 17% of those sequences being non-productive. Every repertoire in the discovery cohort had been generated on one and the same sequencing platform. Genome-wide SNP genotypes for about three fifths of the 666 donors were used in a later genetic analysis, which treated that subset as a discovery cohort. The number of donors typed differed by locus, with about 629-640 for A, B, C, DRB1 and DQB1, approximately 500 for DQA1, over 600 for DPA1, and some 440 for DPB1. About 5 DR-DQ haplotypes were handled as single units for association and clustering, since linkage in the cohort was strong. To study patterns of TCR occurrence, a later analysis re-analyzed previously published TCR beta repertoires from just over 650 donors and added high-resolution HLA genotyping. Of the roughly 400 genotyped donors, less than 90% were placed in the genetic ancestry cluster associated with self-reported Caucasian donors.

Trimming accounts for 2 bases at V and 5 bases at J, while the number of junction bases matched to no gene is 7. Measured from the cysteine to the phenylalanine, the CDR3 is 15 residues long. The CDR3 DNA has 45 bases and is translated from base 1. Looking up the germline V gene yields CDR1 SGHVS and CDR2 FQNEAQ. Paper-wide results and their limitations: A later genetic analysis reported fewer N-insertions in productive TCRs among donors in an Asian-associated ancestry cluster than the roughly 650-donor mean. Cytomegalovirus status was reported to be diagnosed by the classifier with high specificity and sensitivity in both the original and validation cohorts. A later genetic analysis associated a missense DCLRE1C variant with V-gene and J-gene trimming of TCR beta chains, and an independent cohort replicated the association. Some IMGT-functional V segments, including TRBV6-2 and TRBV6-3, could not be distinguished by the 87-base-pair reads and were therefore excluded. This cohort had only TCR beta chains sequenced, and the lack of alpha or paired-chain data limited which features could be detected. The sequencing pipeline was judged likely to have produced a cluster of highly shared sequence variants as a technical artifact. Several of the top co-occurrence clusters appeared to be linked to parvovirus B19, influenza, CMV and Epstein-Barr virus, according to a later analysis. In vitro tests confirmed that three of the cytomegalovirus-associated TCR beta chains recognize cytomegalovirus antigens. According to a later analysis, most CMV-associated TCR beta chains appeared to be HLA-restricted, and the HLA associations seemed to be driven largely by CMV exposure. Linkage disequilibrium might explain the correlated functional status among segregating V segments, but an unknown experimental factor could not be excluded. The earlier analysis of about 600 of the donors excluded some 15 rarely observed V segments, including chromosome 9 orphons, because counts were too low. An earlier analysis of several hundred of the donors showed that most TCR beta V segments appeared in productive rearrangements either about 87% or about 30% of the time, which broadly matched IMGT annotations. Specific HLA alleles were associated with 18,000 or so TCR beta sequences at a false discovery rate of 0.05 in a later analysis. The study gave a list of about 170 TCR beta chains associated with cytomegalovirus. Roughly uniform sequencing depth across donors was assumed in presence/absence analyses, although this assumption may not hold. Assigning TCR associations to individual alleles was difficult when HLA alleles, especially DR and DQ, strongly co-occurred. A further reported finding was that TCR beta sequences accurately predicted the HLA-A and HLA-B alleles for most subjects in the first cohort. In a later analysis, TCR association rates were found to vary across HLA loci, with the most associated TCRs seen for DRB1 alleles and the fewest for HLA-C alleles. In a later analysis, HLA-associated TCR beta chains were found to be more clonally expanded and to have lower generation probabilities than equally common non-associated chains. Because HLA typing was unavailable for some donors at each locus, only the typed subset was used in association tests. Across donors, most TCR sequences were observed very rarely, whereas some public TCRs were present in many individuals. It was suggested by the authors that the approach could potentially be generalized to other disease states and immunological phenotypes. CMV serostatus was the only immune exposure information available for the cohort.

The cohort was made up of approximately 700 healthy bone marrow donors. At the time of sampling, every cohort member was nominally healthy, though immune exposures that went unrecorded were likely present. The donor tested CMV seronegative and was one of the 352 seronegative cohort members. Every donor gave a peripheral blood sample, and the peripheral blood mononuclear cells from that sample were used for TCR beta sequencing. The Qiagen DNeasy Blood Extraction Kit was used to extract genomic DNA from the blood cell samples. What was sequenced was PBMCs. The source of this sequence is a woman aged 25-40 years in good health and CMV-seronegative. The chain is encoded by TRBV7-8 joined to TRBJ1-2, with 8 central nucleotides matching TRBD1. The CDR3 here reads CASSLTGQGQYGYTF. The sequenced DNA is TGTGCCAGCAGCTTAACAGGACAGGGCCAATATGGCTACACCTTC.